The 31 T cell receptor beta chains below all came from one sample that was sequenced in a study. TCRdb reprocessed the 5' RACE reads with MiXCR, giving one entry per CDR3 protein. The sample has tens of thousands of distinct CDR3 sequences, 25% to 30% seen once. Material for sequencing was naive CD4+ T cells sorted from blood. The sample's subset: naive CD4+ T cells, CD4+CD45RA+CD25-. These receptors came from a female donor with breast cancer.

The chain employs TRBV5-1 and TRBJ2-2, with 8 nucleotides matching TRBD2. The germline gives CDR1 SGHRS, CDR2 YFSETQ. The CDR3 spans 13 residues. V trimming: 5 bases; J trimming: 5 bases; junction bases outside the gene matches: 2. The chain's CDR3 is CASRTSVTGELFF. The CDR3 DNA is TGCGCCAGCAGGACTAGCGTTACCGGGGAGCTGTTTTTT.

This clonotype appeared many times. CDR3 nucleotides: TGTGCCAGCAGTGTTACAGGGTATAATTCACCCCTCCACTTT. Protein sequence: CASSVTGYNSPLHF. V usage is TRBV6-5 and J usage is TRBJ1-6; D is perhaps TRBD1 (6 bases). With 5 bases removed from V and 4 bases from J, the gap between germline ends came to 9 bases. Germline V CDR1 and CDR2: MNHEY, SVGAGI. The CDR3 sequence is 14 residues long.

V usage is TRBV7-3 and J usage is TRBJ2-3; 7 positions agree with TRBD2. Germline V gene sequence: CDR1 SGHTA, CDR2 FQGTGA. The CDR3 is made up of 16 amino acids. V was pared by 4 bases and J by 3 bases, with 10 bases of the junction left unmatched. CDR3 in amino acids: CASSSLAGGGTDTQYF. CDR3 coding DNA: TGTGCCAGCAGCTCCTTAGCTGGGGGGGGAACAGATACGCAGTATTTT.

By share, this clonotype ranks as medium-sized (0.01 to 0.1%). The chain has TRBV29-1 and TRBJ2-5; unclear D gene. V was clipped by 6 bases and J by 4 bases, with 12 bases between them. CDR3 length equals 12 residues. Germline V gene data show CDR1 as SQVTM and CDR2 as ANQGSEA. The CDR3 sequence: CSVRHGRETQYF. CDR3 nucleotide sequence: TGCAGCGTGAGACACGGTAGAGAGACCCAGTACTTC.

In this sample, this clonotype turned up once. The genes are TRBV7-3 and TRBJ1-3; D gene uncertain. V was clipped by 5 bases and J by 3 bases, with 14 bases between them. Germline CDR1 is SGHTA and CDR2 is FQGTGA. The CDR3 totals 15 residues. The CDR3, as DNA: TGTGCCAGCAGCCGGGCGGCCGGAGTTGGAAACACCATATATTTT. Residues: CASSRAAGVGNTIYF.

Remarks on this clonotype: At one boundary the junction diverges from the germline segment, which might be a read error. The gene calls are TRBV28 and TRBJ2-3, with unresolved D. The CDR3 totals 13 residues. In germline, CDR1 is MDHEN, CDR2 SYDVKM. The CDR3 nucleotides read TGTGCCAATTCGGACGGAAGCACAGATGCGCAGTATTTT. Its protein product is CANSDGSTDAQYF.

In this sample, this clonotype turned up once. One base away lies a much larger clone, so this may be a sequencing read error. V gene TRBV6-2 or TRBV6-3 combines with J gene TRBJ2-1, with D maybe TRBD2 (6 bases). The V gene's germline CDR1 is MNHEY and CDR2 SVGEGT. CDR3 length equals 13 residues. V lost 4 bases to trimming and J lost 7 bases, with 11 bases between them. The CDR3 nucleotides are TGTGCCAGCAGTTGGGACCGGGAGAATGAGCAGTTCTTC. Translation gives CASSWDRENEQFF.

CDR3 residues: CASSLGLPTQETQYF. CDR3 sequence (DNA): TGTGCCAGCAGCTTAGGACTCCCAACTCAAGAGACCCAGTACTTC. This sequence joins TRBV7-2 and TRBJ2-5; D remains unclear. The CDR3 has 15 amino acids. Germline-derived CDR1 and CDR2 are SGHTA and FQGNSA. V lost 1 base, J lost 2 bases, and 11 bases lay in between.

This clonotype showed up just a few times. This chain joins TRBV6-2 or TRBV6-3 and TRBJ2-5, with 7 positions matching TRBD2. CDR1 and CDR2 from the germline V gene are MNHEY and SVGEGT. V gave up 5 bases and J gave up 4 bases; unmatched junction bases: 4. CDR3 length equals 13 residues. DNA for the CDR3: TGTGCCAGCAGTGTGGGGACTACAGAGACCCAGTACTTC. It specifies CASSVGTTETQYF.

This clonotype has more than one count but fewer than ten. A read error may produce the germline difference seen at one junction end. J is TRBJ2-1 and V is TRBV6-5; TRBD2 matches at 9 bases. CDR1 MNHEY and CDR2 SVGAGI come from the germline V gene. This CDR3 comprises 13 residues. CDR3 amino acids: CASSYHSASGTIF. CDR3 DNA sequence: TGTGCCAGCAGTTACCACTCAGCTAGCGGGACAATCTTC.

This clonotype occurred a few times. This chain links TRBV5-5 with TRBJ1-2, with D possibly matching TRBD1 (6 bases). The V end was cut by 3 bases, the J end by 3 bases, with 12 bases between. The CDR3 is 14 amino acids. Germline lookup yields CDR1 SGHKS and CDR2 YYEKEE (reference sequence). In nucleotides, the CDR3 is TGTGCCAGCAGCTCAAACAGGGCCGACTATGGCTACACCTTC. Its translation is CASSSNRADYGYTF.

The rearrangement links TRBV6-4 to TRBJ2-2; D is unclear. Per germline, CDR1 MRHNA and CDR2 SNTAGT. V lost 5 bases and J 3 bases, leaving 13 bases between the germline ends. CDR3 length: 15 residues. DNA of the CDR3: TGTGCCAGCAGTAAGCAATCTGTGGACACCGGGGAGCTGTTTTTT. It specifies CASSKQSVDTGELFF.

In this sample, this clonotype turned up a few times. J is TRBJ2-3 and V is TRBV12-3 or TRBV12-4; possibly TRBD1 for D (5 bases). This CDR3 contains 11 residues. V was shortened by 6 bases and J by 6 bases, with 7 bases between the two germline ends. The CDR3 DNA reads as TGTGCCAGCAGCCCAGGGGATACGCAGTATTTT. Translating it yields CASSPGDTQYF.

The V and J genes are TRBV5-1 and TRBJ2-1; 11 bases fit TRBD2. J was trimmed by 6 bases and V by 5 bases; bases with no gene match: 7. There are 15 residues in the CDR3. Germline loops: CDR1 SGHRS, CDR2 YFSETQ. CDR3 bases: TGCGCCAGCAGACCCCTAGCGGGGGGTAGCAATGAGCAGTTCTTC. Protein product: CASRPLAGGSNEQFF.

The chain couples TRBV6-2 or TRBV6-3 to TRBJ2-5; a possible D gene is TRBD1 (6 bases). The CDR3 spans 16 residues. V lost 6 bases and J lost 0, with 17 bases in between. In germline, CDR1 is MNHEY, CDR2 SVGEGT. The CDR3 protein is CASRDFDGTYQETQYF. In nucleotides, the CDR3 is TGTGCCAGCAGGGACTTCGATGGGACATACCAAGAGACCCAGTACTTC.

This clonotype has more than one count but fewer than ten. CDR3 nucleotide sequence: TGTGCCAGCAGTGAATTCCGTGGACAGGAGGACGGCTACACCTTC. Protein: CASSEFRGQEDGYTF. The rearrangement links TRBV25-1 to TRBJ1-2; 7 nucleotides line up with TRBD1. The CDR3 totals 15 residues. Germline values: CDR1 MGHDK, CDR2 SYGVNS. Germline trimming cut 1 base from V and 8 bases from J; bases unmatched to any gene: 10.

This clonotype was found many times. The CDR3 protein is CASSLVSSSGNTDTQYF. The CDR3 region has the DNA TGTGCCAGCAGCTTGGTTAGCTCTTCGGGAAACACAGATACGCAGTATTTT. The gene calls are TRBV5-6 and TRBJ2-3; tentatively, D is TRBD2 (5 bases). The CDR3 covers 17 residues. Germline CDR1 is SGHDT and CDR2 is YYEEEE. The V gene lost 0 bases and the J gene lost 2 bases, with 16 bases spanning the gap.

The V and J genes are TRBV20-1 and TRBJ2-5; possible D gene TRBD1, 5 bases. CDR1 is DFQATT and CDR2 is SNEGSKA in the germline V gene (reference sequence). The CDR3 sequence is 13 residues long. The V gene lost 2 bases and the J gene lost 2 bases, with 9 bases spanning the gap. CDR3 residues: CSARRGQQETQYF. CDR3 in DNA: TGCAGTGCTAGAAGGGGCCAGCAAGAGACCCAGTACTTC.

In this sample, this clonotype turned up many times. The V call is TRBV5-1, the J call TRBJ2-1; tentative D call: TRBD2 (6 bases). The CDR3 totals 13 residues. Germline V gives CDR1 SGHRS, CDR2 YFSETQ. V was cut by 5 bases and J by 8 bases, with 14 bases left in between. The CDR3 DNA sequence: TGCGCCAGCAGAAGGCTAGCGTCCGATGAGCAGTTCTTC. Its protein is CASRRLASDEQFF. The full variable domain, its missing parts supplied by reference TRBV5-1 and TRBJ2-1, is KAGVTQTPRYLIKTRGQQVTLSCSPISGHRSVSWYQQTPGQGLQFLFEYFSETQRNKGNFPGRFSGRQFSNSRSEMNVSTLELGDSALYLCASRRLASDEQFFGPGTRLTVL.

Comments on this clonotype: No DNA is shown, since the ends of the CDR3 on it are uncertain; the CDR3 is the one TCRdb lists. The chain combines TRBV29-1 with TRBJ2-7; the table assigns TRBD1, which was not confirmed against the DNA. Germline V gives CDR1 SQVTM, CDR2 ANQGSEA. The CDR3 is made up of 11 amino acids, end residues included. CDR3 region: CSVGTGSERYF.

The chain is built from TRBV6-5 and TRBJ2-1; TRBD1 might be the D (6 bases). Trimming pared 4 bases from V and 4 bases from J, leaving 8 bases between. This CDR3 region has 13 residues. Germline loops: CDR1 MNHEY, CDR2 SVGAGI. Here the CDR3 DNA reads TGTGCCAGCAGTTCCGACAGGTACAATGAGCAGTTCTTC. This codes for CASSSDRYNEQFF.

This chain uses TRBV24-1 with TRBJ2-3; D uncertain. The CDR3 is 16 residues long. The germline V gene has CDR1 KGHDR and CDR2 SFDVKD. V dropped 0 bases and J dropped 1 base, with 10 bases sitting between them. CDR3 region: CATSDLGNLGTDTQYF. The CDR3 DNA sequence: TGTGCCACCAGTGATTTGGGGAATCTGGGCACAGATACGCAGTATTTT.

This chain joins TRBV29-1 and TRBJ2-5; 9 nucleotides line up with TRBD2. The CDR3 extends over 14 amino acids. Losses at the gene ends were 6 bases for V and 9 bases for J; bases not matched to a gene: 14. Germline CDR1 SQVTM, CDR2 ANQGSEA. The DNA for the CDR3 is TGCAGCGTCATGACTAGCGGCCCCACGGGGCCCCAGTACTTC. Protein sequence: CSVMTSGPTGPQYF. Complete variable domain (other parts from reference TRBV29-1 and TRBJ2-5): SAVISQKPSRDICQRGTSLTIQCQVDSQVTMMFWYRQQPGQSLTLIATANQGSEATYESGFVIDKFPISRPNLTFSTLTVSNMSPEDSSIYLCSVMTSGPTGPQYFGPGTRLLVL.

The rearrangement uses TRBV5-1 and TRBJ2-2; unclear D gene. The CDR3 is made up of 15 amino acids. V was cut by 0 bases and J by 1 base, with 7 bases left in between. Germline V gene lookup returns CDR1 SGHRS and CDR2 YFSETQ. The CDR3 region is CASSLGDWNTGELFF. CDR3 bases: TGCGCCAGCAGCTTGGGAGACTGGAACACCGGGGAGCTGTTTTTT. Variable domain in full (rest from reference TRBV5-1 and TRBJ2-2): KAGVTQTPRYLIKTRGQQVTLSCSPISGHRSVSWYQQTPGQGLQFLFEYFSETQRNKGNFPGRFSGRQFSNSRSEMNVSTLELGDSALYLCASSLGDWNTGELFFGEGSRLTVL.

CDR3 region: CASSLRRAGGDTQYF. The CDR3 region has the DNA TGCGCCAGCAGCTTGCGGAGAGCAGGAGGAGATACGCAGTATTTT. V gene TRBV5-1 combines with J gene TRBJ2-3; D perhaps matches TRBD2 (5 bases). The CDR3 has 15 residues. Germline assignment: CDR1 SGHRS and CDR2 YFSETQ. With 1 base removed from V and 5 bases from J, the gap between germline ends came to 14 bases.

A few counts support this clonotype. A read error may account for a junction end that differs from germline. This chain connects TRBV5-1 to TRBJ2-5; 8 positions match TRBD2. Germline values: CDR1 SGHRS, CDR2 YFSETQ. The CDR3 length is 18 residues. The CDR3 sequence is CAGSLRPRAGGVQETQYF. The CDR3, as DNA: TGCGCCGGCAGCCTACGCCCACGGGCGGGGGGCGTGCAAGAGACCCAGTACTTT.

The chain employs TRBV7-2 and TRBJ1-1, with a possible D match to TRBD1 (6 bases). Germline assignment: CDR1 SGHTA and CDR2 FQGNSA. V was trimmed by 0 bases and J by 10 bases, leaving 15 bases between them. This CDR3 has 14 amino acids. The CDR3: CASSLALVWGRAFF. The CDR3 DNA follows: TGTGCCAGCAGCTTAGCTCTAGTGTGGGGGCGAGCTTTCTTT.

The rearrangement links TRBV6-1 to TRBJ2-1, with 10 bases that match TRBD2. Trimming removed 7 bases from V and 9 bases from J; junction bases left unmatched: 12. Germline loops: CDR1 MNHNS, CDR2 SASEGT. The CDR3 runs to 15 residues. DNA of the CDR3: TGTGCCAGCATTTTTCTAGCGGGAGTCGCGAGTGAGCAGTTCTTC. Translation gives CASIFLAGVASEQFF.

This clonotype was observed a single time. CDR3 in DNA: TGTGCCAGCAGTGGGCTAGCGACTGAGCAGTTCTTC. Its translation: CASSGLATEQFF. The chain combines TRBV2 with TRBJ2-1, with a possible D match to TRBD2 (6 bases). The ends were cut back, 4 bases at V and 9 bases at J, with 10 bases in the middle. CDR1 is SNHLY and CDR2 is FYNNEI in the germline V gene. The CDR3 loop spans 12 amino acids.

This clonotype was counted a single time. The rearrangement links TRBV5-1 to TRBJ2-5; 10 nucleotides align to TRBD2. CDR3 size: 17 residues. Germline loops: CDR1 SGHRS, CDR2 YFSETQ. V shed 6 bases, J shed 0 bases, and the junction held 11 bases outside the gene matches. The CDR3 bases are TGCGCCAGCAACCCTTATAATAGCGGGGGGTACCAAGAGACCCAGTACTTC. This codes for CASNPYNSGGYQETQYF.

Comments on this clonotype: A junction end diverges from the germline sequence, so it may reflect a read error. This chain connects TRBV4-1 to TRBJ1-1; TRBD1 is a possible D gene (6 bases). Germline V lookup: CDR1 MGHRA, CDR2 YSYEKL. This CDR3 contains 17 residues. CDR3 amino acids: CASSQVVQGNINTEALF. The CDR3 region has the DNA TGCGCCAGCAGCCAAGTGGTGCAGGGGAACATTAACACTGAAGCTCTCTTT.